The T cell receptor (beta chain) under discussion was sequenced for a study of cytomegalovirus exposure and HLA in healthy donors. About the study: Genotyping of some 390 donors showed that around 81% belonged to the Caucasian-associated ancestry cluster. The study's findings and limits: An observed cluster of highly shared sequence variants was recorded as a likely sequencing artifact. Immune exposure was documented only through CMV serostatus.

Germline V CDR1 and CDR2: SGHRS, YFSETQ. The J segment lost 7 bases and the V segment lost 4 bases, leaving 8 bases of the junction unmatched. The length of the CDR3 is 15 residues. Note on this clone: Its antigen is not known.

The PCR employed 60 Vbeta primers together with 13 Jbeta primers. Some clones are missing from TCRdb's copy, which holds only in-frame ones; the method was immunoSEQ multiplex PCR. There are 220,000 or so clones in the sample, with about 1% held by the top ten. This TCR was sampled from a girl aged 2-10 years in good health and CMV-seropositive. V and J are TRBV5-1 and TRBJ2-1; 10 positions match TRBD1. Sequenced sample: PBMCs. The CDR3 sequence is CASSPGTGDINEQFF. The CDR3 region has the DNA TGCGCCAGCAGCCCCGGGACAGGGGATATTAATGAGCAGTTCTTC.